This T cell receptor beta chain is drawn from a study of tumor-infiltrating lymphocytes in primary liver carcinoma (dated by TCRdb to about 2017). For the study in its entirety: Of the five patients (three men and two women, aged 30 to 69 years), four had hepatocellular carcinoma and one had combined HCC and intrahepatic cholangiocarcinoma. The five patients had tumors of stage T1-T3 N0M0, with maximum diameters ranging from roughly 4.2 to 10 cm. Roughly 3.65 to 8 million productive TCRbeta reads were obtained per sample, and no significant difference in read depth was found between tissue types. Across five regions of each liver tumor, along with adjacent normal tissue and blood, the study brought together TCRbeta repertoire sequencing, expression microarrays and whole-exome sequencing. A total of approximately 35 specimens from 5 patients underwent TCRbeta repertoire sequencing, comprising 25 tumor regions, 5 adjacent noncancerous liver tissues and 5 peripheral blood samples. Technical replicate repertoires showed high reproducibility, with mean shared-clone rates roughly 0.87 and correlation coefficients above 0.98.

As a fraction of the sample, this clonotype is medium-sized (0.01 to 0.1%). Its antigen is still unknown. No per-base quality is available; no much larger clone lies one base away. Total RNA and DNA were co-extracted without cell sorting from around 20-30 mg of bulk tissue using the AllPrep DNA/RNA mini kit. Between late 2015 and March 2016, roughly five patients in China with histopathologically diagnosed primary liver carcinoma had surgical resection. At the time of sampling, the patients had chronic HBV infection and had not received any treatment. Fresh tumor and adjacent tissue pieces were bisected, with one half stored in RNAlater at -80 degrees C and the other half sent for histology. What the authors observed across the whole study: Comparison of CD4+ and CD8+ T cell repertoires was precluded by the use of bulk unsorted samples. Only 4 or 5 patients were included in the study, and the authors note that the findings should be validated in a larger study. Repertoire overlap was higher between tumor regions (mean roughly 35%) than tumor-adjacent (approximately 17%) or tumor-blood (14%) pairs, consistent with antigen-driven expansion. Only the TCR beta chain was sequenced, which likely underestimates true repertoire diversity because unpaired alpha chains were not captured. The top 250 clones made up a significantly larger repertoire fraction in tumors than in blood (p = 0.039).

TCRbeta-specific cDNA was reverse-transcribed from 500 to 550 ng total RNA using a constant-region primer and ProtoScript II reverse transcriptase. The TCRbeta libraries were prepared through three rounds of nested multiplex PCR following a slightly modified ARM-PCR procedure. The first two PCR rounds used multiplex TRBV1-TRBV30 forward primers with a Cbeta reverse primer, each for approximately 11 cycles. A final 25-cycle PCR with Deep VentR polymerase added sample barcodes and Illumina adapters. Before sequencing, amplicons between 200 and 500 bp were purified from gel using a QIAquick gel extraction kit. An Illumina HiSeq 2500 was used to sequence the TCRbeta amplicons, generating 250-bp paired-end reads. As for the original processing: To recover full CDR3 sequences, reads were quality-trimmed using Trimmomatic v0.33 and paired reads were then merged using FLASH v1.2.11. V, D and J germline segments were assigned to the rearranged TCRbeta sequences using MiGEC v1.2.1b. Clonotype statistics and Shannon-Wiener diversity indices were calculated with VDJtools v1.0.0. Except for diversity analysis, only the 250 most abundant clonotypes of each sample were used in subsequent analyses to reduce sampling bias. TCRdb reanalyzed the raw reads on its own, using fastp at Q25 for trimming and MiXCR for clone calling, and kept in-frame beta chains. Identical CDR3 proteins give one entry, which carries the most common genes and DNA. The V and J calls and clone size are TCRdb's, not the authors'. Counted in this sample were roughly 36,000 distinct CDR3 sequences; approximately 82% of them appeared once. More than 30% of the sample is taken by the ten largest.

V was cut back by 5 bases and J by 4 bases, leaving a gap of 2 bases between them. CDR3 length: 11 amino acids, cysteine to phenylalanine. CDR3 DNA is the only sequence kept; it has 33 bases, read in frame from the first base. The chain is encoded by TRBV12-3 or TRBV12-4 joined to TRBJ2-2; the D gene is unclear. Specimen: tumor-adjacent normal liver tissue. This TCR was sampled from a man aged 35-49 years with primary liver carcinoma and hepatitis B virus infection. This receptor carries the CDR3 CASSITGELFF. The DNA reads as follows: TGTGCCAGCAGTATCACCGGGGAGCTGTTTTTT.